Following are 5 T cell receptor beta chains from one sample sequenced in a study of blood T cell repertoires in COVID-19. Sequenced by immunoSEQ multiplex PCR; TCRdb stores in-frame clones only, minus some. The sample lists some 150,000 clones, about 85% seen once, with 1.6% in the top ten. Sequencing was done on a sample of peripheral blood. These receptors were taken from a human donor in a cohort sampled during active COVID-19.

The rearrangement links TRBV27 to TRBJ2-3; 14 nucleotides agree with TRBD2. The CDR3 spans 18 residues. CDR1 and CDR2 (germline): MNHEY, SMNVEV (reference sequence). Unmatched junction bases numbered 9, after V lost 3 bases and J lost 4 bases. Here the CDR3 reads CASSFRRTSGRKADTQYF. DNA of the CDR3: TGTGCCAGCAGTTTCCGCCGGACTAGCGGGAGGAAGGCAGATACGCAGTATTTT.

The rearrangement links TRBV7-2 to TRBJ1-1; unclear D gene. Germline V lookup: CDR1 SGHTA, CDR2 FQGNSA. V lost 3 bases and J lost 3, with 11 bases in between. There are 14 residues in the CDR3. This chain's CDR3 is CASSLFVQDTEAFF. In nucleotides, the CDR3 is TGTGCCAGCAGCTTGTTTGTTCAGGACACTGAAGCTTTCTTT.

Here the CDR3 reads CASSEGTSGREQYF. CDR3 bases: TGTGCCAGTAGTGAGGGGACTAGCGGGAGGGAGCAGTACTTC. The chain is built from TRBV19 and TRBJ2-7; 15 nucleotides agree with TRBD2. J was trimmed by 7 bases and V by 5 bases; bases with no gene match: 3. The CDR3 contains 14 residues. Germline loops: CDR1 LNHDA, CDR2 SQIVND (reference sequence).

The V and J genes are TRBV6-5 and TRBJ2-1, with a weak D call TRBD2 (6 bases). There are 15 residues in the CDR3. The germline CDR1 and CDR2 sequences are MNHEY and SVGAGI. With 8 bases removed from V and 4 bases from J, the gap between germline ends came to 18 bases. The CDR3 sequence is CASSPGVSGYNEQFF. The CDR3 DNA sequence: TGTGCCAGCTCCCCGGGGGTATCCGGATACAATGAGCAGTTCTTC.

V usage is TRBV5-3 and J usage is TRBJ2-3; 8 bases line up with TRBD2. TRBV5-3 is labeled an ORF, and its function is uncertain. The length of the CDR3 is 13 residues. With V trimmed by 0 bases and J by 6 bases, 0 bases remained unmatched. CDR3 sequence: CARSLGGGDTQYF. The CDR3 DNA sequence: TGTGCCAGAAGCTTGGGCGGGGGGGATACGCAGTATTTT.